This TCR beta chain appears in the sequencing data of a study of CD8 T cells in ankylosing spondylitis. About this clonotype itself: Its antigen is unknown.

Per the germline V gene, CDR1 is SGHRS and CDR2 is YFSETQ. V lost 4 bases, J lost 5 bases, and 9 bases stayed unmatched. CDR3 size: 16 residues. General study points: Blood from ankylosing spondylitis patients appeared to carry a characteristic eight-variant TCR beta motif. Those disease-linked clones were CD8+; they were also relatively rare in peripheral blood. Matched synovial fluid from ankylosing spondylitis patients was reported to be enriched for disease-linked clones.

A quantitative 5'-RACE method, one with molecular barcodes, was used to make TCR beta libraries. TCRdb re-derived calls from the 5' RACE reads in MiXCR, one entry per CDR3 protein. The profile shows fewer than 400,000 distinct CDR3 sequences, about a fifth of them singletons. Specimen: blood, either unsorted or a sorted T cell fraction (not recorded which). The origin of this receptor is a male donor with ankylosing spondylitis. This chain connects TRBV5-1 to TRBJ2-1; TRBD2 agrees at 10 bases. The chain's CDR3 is CASSPRLAGYNNEQFF. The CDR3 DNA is TGCGCCAGCAGCCCCCGACTAGCGGGTTATAACAATGAGCAGTTCTTC.